What follows are 29 T cell receptor beta chains derived from one specimen sequenced in a study of T cell responses to AZD1222 COVID-19 vaccine listed by TCRdb under 2021. Library prep was done by the immunoSEQ multiplex PCR assay. TCRdb retrieved this table from immuneACCESS and kept in-frame rearrangements only. Not all clones are present; in checked studies, unresolved V genes account for under half, and no reason is known for the remainder. Recorded for this sample are 100,000 to 120,000 clones; roughly 92% of them occurred a single time. The ten largest clones take up more than 2% of the sample. The sample's time point label, in plain terms: about 28 days (+/-7) after the second vaccine dose. Sequenced here: peripheral blood, sampled 28 days after the second AZD1222 dose. Receptors originate from an adult who received the AZD1222 COVID-19 vaccine.

This clone came up once. This rearrangement joins TRBV19 to TRBJ1-1; 9 nucleotides agree with TRBD1. The ends lost 7 bases at V and 2 bases at J; junction bases unmatched: 8. CDR3 size: 15 residues. The germline V gene has CDR1 LNHDA and CDR2 SQIVND (reference sequence). Written as DNA, the CDR3 is TGTGCCAGTACTACAGGGGGCCGGGGCAACACTGAAGCTTTCTTT. It encodes CASTTGGRGNTEAFF.

The rearrangement links TRBV10-3 to TRBJ1-6, with TRBD1 identical over 10 bases. The germline V gene encodes CDR1 ENHRY and CDR2 SYGVKD. The V gene end was trimmed by 6 bases and the J gene end by 8 bases; junction bases not matched to a gene: 10. The CDR3 has 16 amino acids. CDR3 loop: CAISGPDRGPDSPLHF. CDR3 DNA sequence: TGTGCCATCAGCGGACCCGACAGGGGGCCGGATTCACCCCTCCACTTT.

This clone was counted only a few times. CDR3 sequence (DNA): TGTGCCAGCCTAAGCAACAATCAGCCCCAGCATTTT. It codes for CASLSNNQPQHF. The chain couples TRBV28 to TRBJ1-5, with D unresolved. V was clipped by 8 bases and J by 3 bases, with 8 bases between them. Germline values: CDR1 MDHEN, CDR2 SYDVKM. This CDR3 has 12 residues.

This rearrangement joins TRBV6-2 or TRBV6-3 to TRBJ1-4, with no clear D. Trimming stripped 0 bases from V and 4 bases from J, with 12 bases between. This CDR3 region has 16 residues. CDR1 and CDR2 (germline): MNHEY, SVGEGT. CDR3 loop: CASSYSEVGSNEKLFF. CDR3 nucleotides: TGTGCCAGCAGTTACTCGGAGGTGGGAAGTAATGAAAAACTGTTTTTT.

The genes are TRBV5-5 and TRBJ1-3; perhaps TRBD1 as D (5 bases). From germline, CDR1 is SGHKS and CDR2 YYEKEE (reference sequence). The CDR3 runs 18 residues. Between the trimmed V and J ends, which lost 3 bases and 0 bases, there was a span of 19 bases. The DNA for the CDR3 is TGTGCCAGCAGCTCCCGCGCCCTCCAGGGAGCCTCTGGAAACACCATATATTTT. The encoded protein is CASSSRALQGASGNTIYF.

The chain carries TRBV5-4 and TRBJ2-7; D is uncertain. CDR3 length equals 13 residues. CDR1 is SGHNT, CDR2 YYREEE, per germline (reference sequence). The V end was cut by 1 base, the J end by 4 bases, with 9 bases between. In DNA, the CDR3 is TGTGCCAGCAGCTTGCGGGCTGGATACGAGCAGTACTTC. Residues: CASSLRAGYEQYF.

This clone was seen a handful of times. V and J are TRBV5-1 and TRBJ2-5; 12 positions match TRBD2. Trimming removed 6 bases from V and 2 bases from J; junction bases left unmatched: 5. CDR1 SGHRS and CDR2 YFSETQ come from the germline V gene. The CDR3 runs 15 residues. CDR3 sequence reads: CASNGLAGPQETQYF. In nucleotides, the CDR3 is TGCGCCAGCAACGGACTAGCGGGACCTCAAGAGACCCAGTACTTC.

CDR3 DNA: TGTGCCAGCAGCGAAGGGGTATCGACTTACGAGCAGTACTTC. Amino acid sequence: CASSEGVSTYEQYF. This chain connects TRBV5-5 to TRBJ2-7, with D perhaps TRBD1 (5 bases). Trimming cost V 4 bases and J 4 bases, with 15 bases left between them. Per the germline V gene, CDR1 is SGHKS and CDR2 is YYEKEE (reference sequence). The CDR3 is 14 amino acids.

This chain uses TRBV5-8 with TRBJ1-1; 8 nucleotides align to TRBD1. V trimming: 3 bases; J trimming: 11 bases; junction bases outside the gene matches: 6. Per germline, CDR1 SGHTS and CDR2 YDEGEE. CDR3 length equals 12 residues. DNA of the CDR3: TGTGCCAGCAGCTGGGACAGGAGAGGTGCTTTCTTT. It specifies CASSWDRRGAFF.

This sequence joins TRBV6-2 or TRBV6-3 and TRBJ1-6; D is unresolved. Trimming removed 0 bases from V and 8 bases from J, with 17 bases in between. This CDR3 spans 17 amino acids. Germline lookup yields CDR1 MNHEY and CDR2 SVGEGT. The DNA of the CDR3 is TGTGCCAGCAGTTACTCGAAACCACCGGGCGAATATTCACCCCTCCACTTT. As protein: CASSYSKPPGEYSPLHF.

The chain recombines TRBV29-1 with TRBJ1-2; 11 bases map to TRBD1. Per germline, CDR1 SQVTM and CDR2 ANQGSEA. CDR3 length: 14 residues. Trimming took 2 bases from V and 7 from J; bases not matched to a gene: 6. This CDR3 reads CSVEIRDRGFGYTF. In DNA form, the CDR3 reads TGCAGCGTTGAAATCCGGGACAGGGGGTTTGGCTACACCTTC.

The chain joins TRBV6-5 to TRBJ1-1, with 8 bases fitting TRBD1. CDR1 is MNHEY, CDR2 SVGAGI, per germline. The CDR3 is made up of 13 amino acids. V shed 2 bases and J 10 bases; nucleotides not matched to a gene: 6. CDR3 bases: TGTGCCAGCAGTTACAATCCGGGACAGGTAGCTTTCTTT. Protein sequence: CASSYNPGQVAFF.

The genes are TRBV4-1 and TRBJ2-7, with 7 bases identical to TRBD1. This CDR3 region has 15 residues. Germline trimming cut 4 bases from V and 6 bases from J; bases unmatched to any gene: 12. Germline values: CDR1 MGHRA, CDR2 YSYEKL. CDR3 in amino acids: CASSPGQLLPLEQYF. CDR3 DNA sequence: TGCGCCAGCAGCCCGGGACAGCTACTCCCCCTCGAGCAGTACTTC.

This clone appeared a few times. One junction end does not reproduce the germline sequence, and a read error may be involved. The V and J genes are TRBV7-7 and TRBJ2-2, with D uncertain. Germline V lookup: CDR1 SSHAT, CDR2 FNYEAQ (reference sequence). CDR3 size: 14 residues. The CDR3 loop is CASSLAHETGELFF. DNA for the CDR3: TGTGCTAGCAGCTTAGCTCATGAAACCGGGGAGCTGTTTTTT.

The chain uses TRBV28 and TRBJ2-5, with 7 bases fitting TRBD1. Germline V gene sequence: CDR1 MDHEN, CDR2 SYDVKM. CDR3 length: 14 residues. V was clipped by 6 bases and J by 2 bases; unmatched bases: 6. CDR3 residues: CASRLTGPQETQYF. For the CDR3, the DNA is TGTGCCAGCAGATTGACAGGGCCTCAAGAGACCCAGTACTTC.

The chain is built from TRBV5-6 and TRBJ1-6; 10 nucleotides agree with TRBD1. This CDR3 comprises 15 residues. Germline V lookup: CDR1 SGHDT, CDR2 YYEEEE. V lost 3 bases, J lost 9 bases, and 6 bases stayed unmatched. Written as DNA, the CDR3 is TGTGCCAGCAGCTGGGGACAGGGGAGAATTTCACCCCTCCACTTT. Amino acids: CASSWGQGRISPLHF.

This clone was observed a single time. The V gene is TRBV29-1, the J gene TRBJ2-1, with TRBD2 as a possible D gene (5 bases). CDR1 SQVTM and CDR2 ANQGSEA come from the germline V gene. Trimming shortened V by 0 bases and J by 1 base, and 7 bases separated the two germline ends. This CDR3 has 14 amino acids. In nucleotides, the CDR3 is TGCAGCGTTGAAGAGAGGGAATCCTACAATGAGCAGTTCTTC. Translation gives CSVEERESYNEQFF.

The chain joins TRBV27 to TRBJ1-3, with D perhaps TRBD1 (5 bases). V lost 6 bases, J lost 3 bases, and 15 bases lay in between. Germline CDR1 is MNHEY and CDR2 is SMNVEV (reference sequence). The CDR3 is 15 amino acids. The DNA for the CDR3 is TGTGCCAGCAGGGTAGGGGTTGATGGTGGAAACACCATATATTTT. This encodes CASRVGVDGGNTIYF.

The V call is TRBV6-4, the J call TRBJ1-6, with TRBD1 identical over 9 bases. The CDR3 is 15 residues long. The V gene end was trimmed by 9 bases and the J gene end by 7 bases; junction bases not matched to a gene: 10. Germline assignment: CDR1 MRHNA and CDR2 SNTAGT. CDR3 sequence (DNA): TGTGCCAGGCCGGGACAGGGTGGCCCGAATTCACCCCTCCACTTT. As protein: CARPGQGGPNSPLHF.

The chain is built from TRBV7-8 and TRBJ2-7, with a weak D call TRBD2 (6 bases). V gave up 3 bases and J gave up 0 bases, with 6 bases separating them. Germline-derived CDR1 and CDR2 are SGHVS and FQNEAQ. This CDR3 is built from 13 residues. The CDR3 loop is CASSFGSSYEQYF. CDR3 coding DNA: TGTGCCAGCAGCTTCGGGAGCTCCTACGAGCAGTACTTC.

This clone occurred a few times. The rearrangement joins TRBV6-5 to TRBJ2-5, with D uncertain. Deletions cut 0 bases from V and 4 bases from J, with 6 bases between. CDR3 length: 13 residues. Germline CDR1 is MNHEY and CDR2 is SVGAGI. For the CDR3, the DNA is TGTGCCAGCAGTTACTCTCGACGAGAGACCCAGTACTTC. As protein: CASSYSRRETQYF.

This clone is a singleton in its sample. This chain links TRBV4-3 with TRBJ1-4; possible D gene TRBD1, 6 bases. With 1 base removed from V and 7 bases from J, the gap between germline ends came to 13 bases. Germline assignment: CDR1 LGHNA and CDR2 YSLEER. The CDR3 has 15 amino acids. This CDR3 is CASSQGGAQGEKLFF. The CDR3 nucleotides read TGCGCCAGCAGCCAAGGGGGGGCACAAGGTGAAAAACTGTTTTTT.

This rearrangement joins TRBV11-3 to TRBJ2-2; D not certain. The V end was cut by 5 bases, the J end by 5 bases, with 9 bases between. The germline CDR1 and CDR2 sequences are SGHNT and YENEEA. CDR3 size: 13 residues. CDR3 nucleotides: TGTGCCAGCAGCCCCGTTACAACCGGGGAGCTGTTTTTT. Amino acids: CASSPVTTGELFF.

V gene TRBV10-3 combines with J gene TRBJ1-6; the D gene is possibly TRBD1 (5 bases). This CDR3 has 13 residues. Germline CDR1 reads ENHRY; CDR2 reads SYGVKD. With 2 bases removed from V and 8 bases from J, the gap between germline ends came to 7 bases. The CDR3 nucleotides are TGTGCCATCAGTGAGGGGGCGGATTCACCCCTCCACTTT. As protein: CAISEGADSPLHF.

The chain carries TRBV19 and TRBJ2-2, with 11 positions matching TRBD1. This CDR3 spans 15 amino acids. Germline V gene data show CDR1 as LNHDA and CDR2 as SQIVND (reference sequence). Unmatched junction bases numbered 2, after V lost 4 bases and J lost 4 bases. The CDR3 is CASSTGTGGTGELFF. CDR3 bases: TGTGCCAGTAGTACCGGGACAGGGGGCACCGGGGAGCTGTTTTTT.

The rearrangement joins TRBV27 to TRBJ2-2, with 9 positions matching TRBD2. There are 16 residues in the CDR3. The germline CDR1 and CDR2 sequences are MNHEY and SMNVEV (reference sequence). The V gene end was trimmed by 3 bases and the J gene end by 4 bases; junction bases not matched to a gene: 6. CDR3: CASSLLAGVSTGELFF. CDR3 in DNA: TGTGCCAGCAGTTTGTTAGCGGGGGTTAGCACCGGGGAGCTGTTTTTT.

This clone appeared many times. CDR3 residues: CASSQTSGYTF. CDR3 sequence (DNA): TGTGCCAGCAGCCAAACGAGTGGCTACACCTTC. The chain uses TRBV9 and TRBJ1-2; the D is unclear. The length of the CDR3 is 11 residues. Trimming stripped 4 bases from V and 7 bases from J, with 8 bases between. CDR1 and CDR2 from the germline V gene are SGDLS and YYNGEE. Combining the CDR3 with reference TRBV9 and TRBJ1-2 gives the whole variable domain DSGVTQTPKHLITATGQRVTLRCSPRSGDLSVYWYQQSLDQGLQFLIQYYNGEERAKGNILERFSAQQFPDLHSELNLSSLELGDSALYFCASSQTSGYTFGSGTRLTVV.

V and J are TRBV10-3 and TRBJ2-3, with D possibly TRBD2 on 6 matching bases. Trimming stripped 10 bases from V and 1 base from J, with 15 bases between. The CDR3 totals 14 residues. CDR1 and CDR2 (germline): ENHRY, SYGVKD. CDR3 residues: CASAGTARTDTQYF. The CDR3 DNA sequence: TGTGCCAGCGCGGGGACGGCCCGCACAGATACGCAGTATTTT.

The chain joins TRBV11-2 to TRBJ2-7; TRBD1 matches at 9 bases. V was clipped by 1 base and J by 0 bases; unmatched bases: 1. The length of the CDR3 is 15 residues. CDR1 and CDR2 from the germline V gene are SGHAT and FQNNGV. CDR3 residues: CASSLGTGVSYEQYF. CDR3 nucleotide sequence: TGTGCCAGCAGCTTAGGGACAGGGGTCTCCTACGAGCAGTACTTC.